The next 13 T cell receptor beta chains were all read from a single sample in a study of cytomegalovirus exposure and HLA in healthy donors. The protocol was immunoSEQ multiplex PCR, while the TCRdb copy is restricted to in-frame clones and leaves out a portion. The table has some 340,000 clones, around 87% seen once; the top ten hold 1.2%. Source material: PBMCs. Receptor source: a woman aged 25 to 39 in good health and CMV-seropositive.

The chain couples TRBV4-1 to TRBJ2-3; 8 bases fit TRBD2. Germline lookup yields CDR1 MGHRA and CDR2 YSYEKL. V was pared by 1 base and J by 0 bases, with 6 bases of the junction left unmatched. This CDR3 is built from 17 residues. CDR3 bases: TGCGCCAGCAGCCAAGCGGGGGGGGGACCCAGCACAGATACGCAGTATTTT. Translating it yields CASSQAGGGPSTDTQYF.

The count of this clone is one. The V gene is TRBV29-1, the J gene TRBJ2-2, with TRBD1 matching 8 bases. The V gene's germline CDR1 is SQVTM and CDR2 ANQGSEA. J gave up 4 bases and V 6 bases, and 7 bases lay outside the gene matches. The CDR3 is 14 amino acids. The CDR3 loop is CSVLGQGGTGELFF. CDR3 bases: TGCAGCGTCCTCGGACAGGGCGGCACCGGGGAGCTGTTTTTT.

V gene TRBV28 combines with J gene TRBJ1-2; TRBD1 might be the D (5 bases). Between the trimmed V and J ends, which lost 5 bases and 2 bases, there was a span of 18 bases. The germline V gene has CDR1 MDHEN and CDR2 SYDVKM. The length of the CDR3 is 16 residues. CDR3 DNA sequence: TGTGCCAGCAGTGGAGGTAACCAGGGTCGGAACTATGGCTACACCTTC. This translates into CASSGGNQGRNYGYTF.

A single count supports this clone. This chain uses TRBV29-1 with TRBJ1-2; the match to TRBD1 covers 8 bases. V lost 4 bases, J lost 2 bases, and 6 bases stayed unmatched. This CDR3 spans 14 amino acids. CDR1 is SQVTM and CDR2 is ANQGSEA in the germline V gene. This CDR3 is CSVGETGANYGYTF. As DNA, the CDR3 is TGCAGCGTTGGAGAGACAGGGGCAAACTATGGCTACACCTTC.

The chain recombines TRBV20-1 with TRBJ2-1; weak D call: TRBD1 (5 bases). The V end lost 4 bases, the J end lost 10 bases, and 11 bases lay between the germline ends. The CDR3 is 11 residues long. In germline, CDR1 is DFQATT, CDR2 SNEGSKA (reference sequence). The CDR3 DNA follows: TGCAGTGCTACCGGCGACAGCGAGCAGTTCTTC. Its translation is CSATGDSEQFF.

This clone was observed a single time. The V gene is TRBV5-1, the J gene TRBJ2-1, with 8 nucleotides matching TRBD2. This CDR3 contains 14 residues. Germline values: CDR1 SGHRS, CDR2 YFSETQ. V trimming: 8 bases; J trimming: 4 bases; junction bases outside the gene matches: 8. The CDR3 sequence: CARGREVLYNEQFF. For the CDR3, the DNA is TGCGCCAGAGGGCGGGAGGTTTTATACAATGAGCAGTTCTTC.

This clone occurred once. The rearrangement links TRBV29-1 to TRBJ2-1; the match to TRBD2 covers 8 bases. Losses at the gene ends were 6 bases for V and 9 bases for J; bases not matched to a gene: 10. Germline CDR1 is SQVTM and CDR2 is ANQGSEA. The CDR3 runs to 13 residues. CDR3 protein: CSVKVGRDGEQFF. CDR3 bases: TGCAGCGTAAAGGTCGGGAGGGATGGTGAGCAGTTCTTC.

CDR3 DNA: TGTGCCAGTTCTCCAGGCACTAACTATGGCTACACCTTC. Translating gives CASSPGTNYGYTF. The rearrangement links TRBV25-1 to TRBJ1-2, with D hard to call. CDR1 is MGHDK, CDR2 SYGVNS, per germline. The CDR3 has 13 residues. V was pared by 9 bases and J by 0 bases, with 11 bases between.

The chain joins TRBV7-3 to TRBJ2-2, with D unresolved. The germline V and J ends were trimmed by 1 base and 6 bases, with 18 bases remaining between them. The V gene's germline CDR1 is SGHTA and CDR2 FQGTGA. The CDR3 totals 17 residues. CDR3 in DNA: TGTGCCAGCAGCTTAAACCCCACCTCACACCTACCCGGGGAGCTGTTTTTT. Translating it yields CASSLNPTSHLPGELFF. Full variable domain (rest looked up from reference TRBV7-3 and TRBJ2-2): GAGVSQTPSNKVTEKGKYVELRCDPISGHTALYWYRQSLGQGPEFLIYFQGTGAADDSGLPNDRFFAVRPEGSVSTLKIQRTERGDSAVYLCASSLNPTSHLPGELFFGEGSRLTVL.

The sample holds a few counts of this clone. This sequence joins TRBV4-1 and TRBJ1-1; TRBD1 is a possible D gene (5 bases). CDR1 and CDR2 (germline): MGHRA, YSYEKL. V gave up 0 bases and J gave up 8 bases, with 22 bases separating them. CDR3 length: 17 amino acids. CDR3 sequence: CASSQESPLMGVAEAFF. The CDR3 nucleotides are TGCGCCAGCAGCCAAGAATCCCCCCTGATGGGGGTTGCGGAAGCTTTCTTT.

This clone was seen a few times. This sequence joins TRBV18 and TRBJ1-2; weak D call: TRBD1 (6 bases). The germline gives CDR1 KGHSH, CDR2 LQKENI. The V end was cut by 1 base, the J end by 6 bases, with 9 bases between. The CDR3 is 13 amino acids. The DNA for the CDR3 is TGTGCCAGCTCACCACAGGGGGAGCATGGCTACACCTTC. Protein sequence: CASSPQGEHGYTF.

There are many counts of this clone. This chain uses TRBV6-1 with TRBJ2-2; D possibly corresponds to TRBD1 (6 bases). With 4 bases removed from V and 3 bases from J, the gap between germline ends came to 12 bases. This CDR3 is 15 amino acids long. The germline V gene has CDR1 MNHNS and CDR2 SASEGT. CDR3 bases: TGTGCCAGCAGTGTGGTAGCAGGGGACACCGGGGAGCTGTTTTTT. Encoded protein: CASSVVAGDTGELFF.

J is TRBJ1-2 and V is TRBV6-5; D gene uncertain. There are 15 residues in the CDR3. The germline gives CDR1 MNHEY, CDR2 SVGAGI. Deletions cut 0 bases from V and 4 bases from J, with 12 bases between. CDR3 loop: CASSYSRVSGYGYTF. DNA for the CDR3: TGTGCCAGCAGTTACTCGAGGGTCTCAGGCTATGGCTACACCTTC.